This entry concerns a single T cell receptor (beta chain). Which antigen it targets is not known. One base away there is no much larger clone; base qualities are not given. This sample is part of a study of shared clonotypes between healthy human individuals (dated by TCRdb to about 2020). Study-wide context: The cohort included three men and a couple of women between 18 and 49 years of age. For each donor, three plates each were used for CD4 naive and CD4 memory, two plates were used for CD8 naive, and one plate was used for CD8 memory. To estimate repertoire size and how much clonotypes are shared between individuals, the study performed deep sequencing of blood TCR repertoires from about five healthy adults. Libraries were prepared and TCR repertoires were sequenced by different laboratories using diverse techniques, in order to increase sequencing depth and limit assay-specific biases. Each donor's leukapheresis produced roughly between roughly 0.9 and 8.9 billion PBMCs.

Donors were healthy HIV-negative adults with no recently reported acute infections or vaccinations. Every donor was a Caucasian adult living in Nashville, Tennessee, USA. CD4+ T cells were enriched by magnetic negative selection, after which naive cells were positively selected on CD45RA and the negative fraction was taken as the memory subset. Blood was collected by leukapheresis, and PBMCs were isolated by Ficoll-Histopaque density gradient centrifugation and then cryopreserved in liquid nitrogen vapor phase. Purity and quantity of every magnetically sorted T cell population were checked by analytical flow cytometry. Genomic DNA was isolated from each sorted fraction and quantified by UV absorbance on a Nanodrop 2000c. The CDR3 numbers 15 residues from cysteine through phenylalanine. Of all the DNA, just the CDR3 is kept, 45 bases in frame from base 1. The CDR1 and CDR2 encoded by the germline V gene (reference sequence) are MNHEY and SMNVEV. V was cut back by 5 bases and J by 2 bases, leaving a gap of 13 bases between them.

Using the deep immunoSEQ assay, TCR CDR3 regions were amplified from genomic DNA by multiplex PCR. For each cell subset, the extracted genomic DNA was distributed evenly across all wells of several immunoSEQ 96-well plates, and each plate served as one replicate. Each replicate PCR for sorted subsets received about 210 ng genomic DNA, equal to 30,000 or so T cell genomes. The purified libraries were quantified using a Qubit 3.0 fluorometer, sized with a Bioanalyzer 2100, and then quantified again using the KAPA Library Quantification kit. Each immunoSEQ 96-well plate was sequenced on its own single-read 150-cycle Illumina NextSeq 550 flow cell. The authors processed their data as follows. Because the immunoSEQ output included only junctional sequences and no quality scores, the filtering could not be the same as the filtering used for full-length reads. To assign V/J genes and CDR3, sequences were annotated against IMGT germline references using PyIR, a Python wrapper for IgBLAST v1.9. Reads were filtered out if the reads had weak V/J assignments (E-value above 1e-6), no CDR3, stop codons, out-of-frame junctions, or ambiguous translated residues. A V3J clonotype was defined by an identical inferred V gene, J gene, and CDR3 amino acid sequence. The percentage overlap between two repertoires was calculated by dividing the number of shared unique clonotypes by the size of the smaller repertoire. Richness of each repertoire was evaluated using RTK rarefaction, the Chao1 estimator, and Recon v2.1 estimates of unobserved clonotypes. Generation probabilities for all TCRbeta clonotypes obtained by the gDNA method from several donors were computed using OLGA. The table was pulled from immuneACCESS by TCRdb, which kept in-frame rearrangements only. Such tables lose some clones; where checked, under half of the loss comes from unresolved V genes, and the rest has no known cause. D and trimming come from the DNA, and the V and J calls and clone size come from that table. For this sample the table gives more than 2 million clones, of which around 95% were detected only once. About 0.13% of the sample is taken by the ten largest.

On the study overall, not on this receptor specifically: Even with the large sequencing depth, rarefaction of the sorted-subset datasets indicated that sequencing was incomplete. Sharing across a few donors was observed for about 4.8% of naive CD4, over 3% of naive CD8, 2% to 2.5% of memory CD4, and around 0.4% of memory CD8 clonotypes. Because the study included only a small number of donors, the genetic and exposure-history diversity represented was limited. Sampling was restricted to blood, and TCR repertoires in tissues likely differ from the TCR repertoires found in blood. Naive subsets generally had larger estimated clonotype richness than memory subsets. Pairwise subsampling indicated that sequencing depth was expected to affect the degree of clonotype sharing among donors. Higher generation probabilities were observed for clonotypes shared by all four sorted-subset donors than for non-shared clonotypes.

Recombination joined TRBV27 with TRBJ2-1; the D match is possibly TRBD1 or TRBD2, with 5 bases aligned in each. Sequences were obtained from naive CD4+ T cells sorted from blood. The meaning of the sample's cell subset or site label: CD45RA+ positively selected. This receptor was taken from a man between 18 and 35 years old in good health. The CDR3 protein: CASSGGVYTYNEQFF. The DNA sequence is given as TGTGCCAGCAGTGGGGGTGTCTACACCTACAATGAGCAGTTCTTC.